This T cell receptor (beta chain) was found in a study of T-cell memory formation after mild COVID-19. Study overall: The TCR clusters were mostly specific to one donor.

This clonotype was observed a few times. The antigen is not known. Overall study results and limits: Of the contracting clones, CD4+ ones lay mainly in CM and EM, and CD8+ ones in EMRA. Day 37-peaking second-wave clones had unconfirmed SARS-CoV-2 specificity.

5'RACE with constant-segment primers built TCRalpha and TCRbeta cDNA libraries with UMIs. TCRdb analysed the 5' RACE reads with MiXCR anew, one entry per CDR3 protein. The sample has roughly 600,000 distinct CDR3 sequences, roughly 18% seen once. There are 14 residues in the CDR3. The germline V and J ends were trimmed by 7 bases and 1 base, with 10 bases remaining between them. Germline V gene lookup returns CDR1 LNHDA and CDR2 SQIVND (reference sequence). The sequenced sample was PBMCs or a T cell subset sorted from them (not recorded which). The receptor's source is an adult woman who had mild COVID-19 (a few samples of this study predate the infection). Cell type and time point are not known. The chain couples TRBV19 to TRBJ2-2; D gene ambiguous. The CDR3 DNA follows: TGTGCCAGTATGGATAGTTTGAACACCGGGGAGCTGTTTTTT. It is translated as CASMDSLNTGELFF.